A selection of T cell receptor beta chains follows, all from one sample in a study of blood T cells in healthy people across ages. TCRdb re-called the 5' RACE reads with MiXCR, one entry per CDR3 protein. This table holds about 640,000 distinct CDR3 sequences, under 65% found once. Specimen: blood. The receptors were sampled from a man aged 55 to 70 in good health. Both conserved end residues are part of each CDR3. D genes are given only for firm matches. Size is omitted from some rows. Given values are once, few, many or a class for expanded clones.

d_gene,abundance,j_gene,v_gene,CDR3nt,CDR3aa
NA,NA,TRBJ2-2,TRBV7-8,TGTGCCAGCAGACTACAGGGATTGAACGGGGAGCTGTTTTTT,CASRLQGLNGELFF
NA,NA,TRBJ2-1,TRBV20-1,TGCAGTGCCCAAGCGGCGGGTTCCTACAATGAGCAGTTCTTC,CSAQAAGSYNEQFF
TRBD1,NA,TRBJ1-2,TRBV10-3,TGTGCCGTCCAGGGGGGATCGGGCTATGGCTACACCTTC,CAVQGGSGYGYTF
TRBD2,NA,TRBJ2-7,TRBV5-1,TGCGCCAGCAGCTTGGGGACAGCGGGGGGGCCCTACGAGCAGTACTTC,CASSLGTAGGPYEQYF
NA,NA,TRBJ2-7,TRBV5-1,TGCGCCAGCAGCTTGGACAGACACTCCTACGAGCAGTACTTC,CASSLDRHSYEQYF
NA,NA,TRBJ1-1,TRBV7-9,TGTGCCAGCACCCTCGTCATGAACACTGAAGCTTTCTTT,CASTLVMNTEAFF
TRBD1,few,TRBJ1-4,TRBV7-2,TGTGCCAGCAGCTTATCCAGGGGGCATGAAAAACTGTTTTTT,CASSLSRGHEKLFF
TRBD1,NA,TRBJ2-4,TRBV28,TGTGCCAGCAGTACACAGGGGCGGGTTAGCATTCAGTACTTC,CASSTQGRVSIQYF
NA,NA,TRBJ2-5,TRBV21-1,TGTGCCAGCAACGAACCGGGGGTTTTTCGCAAGGTTGGATTCCAAGAGACCCAGTACTTC,CASNEPGVFRKVGFQETQYF
TRBD2,NA,TRBJ2-5,TRBV7-9,TGTGCCAGCAGCCAACCTGGGACTAGCGGGGTAAAGACCCAGTACTTC,CASSQPGTSGVKTQYF
NA,once,TRBJ2-1,TRBV7-9,TGTGCCAGCAGCTTACAGGAGGGGGGCAGTTTCTACAATGAGCAGTTCTTC,CASSLQEGGSFYNEQFF
TRBD1,NA,TRBJ1-5,TRBV12-3/TRBV12-4,TGTGCCAGCAGAGGGACAGGACTGAATCAGCCCCAGCATTTT,CASRGTGLNQPQHF
TRBD1,NA,TRBJ1-2,TRBV11-2,TGTGCCAGCAGCCCAACTCACGACAGGGCCGGTGGCTACACCTTC,CASSPTHDRAGGYTF
TRBD2,few,TRBJ2-1,TRBV27,TGTGCCAGCAGTTCCCTAATTAGCGGGGGGGTCCCCTACAATGAGCAGTTCTTC,CASSSLISGGVPYNEQFF
NA,few,TRBJ1-1,TRBV7-9,TGTGCCAGTTGCGGGAGGGGAGACACTGAAGCTTTCTTT,CASCGRGDTEAFF
NA,NA,TRBJ2-7,TRBV10-3,TGTGCCATCAGTGGCCCTCTCCTTGAATCCTATTACGAGCAGTACTTC,CAISGPLLESYYEQYF
TRBD1,few,TRBJ1-6,TRBV2,TGTGCCAGCAGTGATGGGACAGCAAATTCACCCCTCCACTTT,CASSDGTANSPLHF
NA,few,TRBJ2-3,TRBV12-3/TRBV12-4,TGTGCCAGCAGTCCTCCTAGGGCTCAGGCCGCAGATACGCAGTATTTT,CASSPPRAQAADTQYF
TRBD2,few,TRBJ2-5,TRBV7-2,TGTGCCAGCAGCTTCTCCTTCTCGACTAGCCGAGAGACCCAGTACTTC,CASSFSFSTSRETQYF
TRBD1,NA,TRBJ2-1,TRBV29-1,TGCAGCGCAGGGCCCCGGGACAGCCCCTACGAGCAGTTCTTC,CSAGPRDSPYEQFF
NA,NA,TRBJ2-5,TRBV20-1,TGCAGTGCTAGCGGGGCAGGGGAGACCCAGTACTTC,CSASGAGETQYF
NA,once,TRBJ2-6,TRBV12-3/TRBV12-4,TGTGCCAGCAGTTTAATCCCTAATAGACAGTTGGCCAACGTCCTGACTTTC,CASSLIPNRQLANVLTF
NA,NA,TRBJ2-3,TRBV20-1,TGCAGTGCCCCGCAAGGCGGAGGTTACAATGAGCAGTATTTT,CSAPQGGGYNEQYF
NA,NA,TRBJ2-7,TRBV3-1,TGTGCCAGCAGCCACTCACGGCAGGGGCGCGAGCAGTACTTC,CASSHSRQGREQYF
TRBD1,once,TRBJ2-3,TRBV12-3/TRBV12-4,TGTGCCAGCAGAAGGACAGGGTTTGATACGCAGTATTTT,CASRRTGFDTQYF
NA,NA,TRBJ2-5,TRBV11-2,TGTGCCAGCAGCTTCACGGGGGGCGAGCTAGAGACCCAGTACTTC,CASSFTGGELETQYF
TRBD1,NA,TRBJ1-1,TRBV28,TGTGCCAGCAGGGGACAGGGAGCGGGGAGGACTAAAGCTTTCTTT,CASRGQGAGRTKAFF